Below are 28 T cell receptor beta chains sequenced from a single sample in a study of blood T cell repertoires in COVID-19. Generated by immunoSEQ multiplex PCR, the TCRdb table keeps only in-frame clones and is missing some. Of about 220,000 clones in the sample, about 85% are singletons; the top ten hold approximately 2.6%. The sequenced sample consisted of peripheral blood. Receptor source: a man aged 45-60 years who had recovered from COVID-19.

J is TRBJ1-2 and V is TRBV5-1, with D tentatively TRBD1 (6 bases). V was cut by 4 bases and J by 6 bases, with 16 bases left in between. The germline CDR1 and CDR2 sequences are SGHRS and YFSETQ. The CDR3 covers 14 residues. Here the CDR3 reads CASSRLQGMDGYTF. The CDR3 DNA sequence: TGCGCCAGCAGCCGATTACAGGGTATGGATGGCTACACCTTC.

The J gene is TRBJ2-7, the V gene TRBV19; tentatively, D is TRBD1 (5 bases). This CDR3 contains 14 residues. Germline CDR1 and CDR2: LNHDA and SQIVND (reference sequence). The V end lost 3 bases, the J end lost 3 bases, and 12 bases lay between the germline ends. CDR3 in DNA: TGTGCCAGTAGTATGGGGCAGGGCCACTACGAGCAGTACTTC. As protein: CASSMGQGHYEQYF. Full variable domain (outside the CDR3, taken from reference TRBV19 and TRBJ2-7): DGGITQSPKYLFRKEGQNVTLSCEQNLNHDAMYWYRQDPGQGLRLIYYSQIVNDFQKGDIAEGYSVSREKKESFPLTVTSAQKNPTAFYLCASSMGQGHYEQYFGPGTRLTVT.

This clone was counted only a few times. The sample carries other DNA sequences with the same CDR3. The chain combines TRBV14 with TRBJ2-5; D is unresolved. Germline CDR1 is SGHDN and CDR2 is FVKESK. Trimming pared 1 base from V and 4 bases from J, leaving 7 bases between. This CDR3 contains 13 residues. The DNA of the CDR3 is TGTGCCAGCAGCCAAGCTGGCGGAGAGACCCAGTACTTC. This translates into CASSQAGGETQYF.

In nucleotides, the CDR3 is TGCGCCAGCAGCCGGACTAGGAGTGGCTCCTACAATGAGCAGTTCTTC. This gives the protein CASSRTRSGSYNEQFF. This rearrangement joins TRBV10-1 to TRBJ2-1, with 7 bases fitting TRBD2. Germline V CDR1 and CDR2: WNHNN, SYGVQD (reference sequence). The junction had 8 bases not matched to a gene; V was cut back by 6 bases and J by 0 bases. The CDR3 contains 16 residues.

This sequence joins TRBV10-1 and TRBJ2-1; perhaps TRBD1 as D (7 bases). CDR1 WNHNN and CDR2 SYGVQD come from the germline V gene (reference sequence). V lost 3 bases, J lost 0 bases, and 18 bases lay in between. The CDR3 covers 18 residues. The CDR3 sequence: CASSEIQGTSHSYNEQFF. The CDR3 DNA follows: TGCGCCAGCAGTGAAATACAGGGGACTTCCCACTCCTACAATGAGCAGTTCTTC.

This clone was picked up a small number of times. This sequence joins TRBV6-2 or TRBV6-3 and TRBJ2-7; 12 bases align to TRBD2. Germline V lookup: CDR1 MNHEY, CDR2 SVGEGT. The J segment lost 2 bases and the V segment lost 5 bases, leaving 4 bases of the junction unmatched. This CDR3 contains 15 residues. The CDR3 DNA sequence: TGTGCCAGCAGTCGGACTAGCGGGGCAACCTACGAGCAGTACTTC. Its translation is CASSRTSGATYEQYF.

The rearrangement links TRBV4-1 to TRBJ2-7; tentative D call: TRBD2 (5 bases). In germline, CDR1 is MGHRA, CDR2 YSYEKL. This CDR3 comprises 16 residues. V gave up 1 base and J gave up 1 base, with 14 bases separating them. This CDR3 is CASSQGPGSNSYEQYF. The DNA of the CDR3 is TGCGCCAGCAGCCAAGGCCCGGGGTCAAATTCCTACGAGCAGTACTTC.

The chain couples TRBV29-1 to TRBJ2-5; no clear D gene. V lost 3 bases and J 9 bases, leaving 17 bases between the germline ends. There are 13 residues in the CDR3. Germline V lookup: CDR1 SQVTM, CDR2 ANQGSEA. CDR3 loop: CSVELPQLLAQYF. The CDR3 DNA is TGCAGCGTTGAGCTCCCACAGCTCTTGGCCCAGTACTTC.

The CDR3 region is CASSYSGIRETQYF. The CDR3 DNA reads TGCGCCAGCAGCTATAGCGGTATCCGTGAGACCCAGTACTTC. The chain joins TRBV5-1 to TRBJ2-5; a possible D gene is TRBD2 (6 bases). Germline CDR1 SGHRS, CDR2 YFSETQ. The CDR3 consists of 14 residues. Trimming left V 3 bases short and J 5 bases short, with 14 bases between.

This chain uses TRBV28 with TRBJ2-3; D is perhaps TRBD2 (5 bases). V was cut by 3 bases and J by 6 bases, with 13 bases left in between. The CDR3 totals 14 residues. Germline V lookup: CDR1 MDHEN, CDR2 SYDVKM. This CDR3 reads CASSFQGSGDTQYF. The CDR3, as DNA: TGTGCCAGCAGTTTTCAAGGGAGCGGCGATACGCAGTATTTT. Full variable domain (rest looked up from reference TRBV28 and TRBJ2-3): DVKVTQSSRYLVKRTGEKVFLECVQDMDHENMFWYRQDPGLGLRLIYFSYDVKMKEKGDIPEGYSVSREKKERFSLILESASTNQTSMYLCASSFQGSGDTQYFGPGTRLTVL.

The chain employs TRBV27 and TRBJ2-3; 10 bases agree with TRBD2. The CDR3 is 17 residues long. Germline V gives CDR1 MNHEY, CDR2 SMNVEV (reference sequence). After removal of 5 bases from V and 1 base from J, the junction contained 9 bases not matched to a gene. The CDR3 DNA reads TGTGCCAGCAGTGCATGGGCTAGCGGGGGAGGCACAGATACGCAGTATTTT. Translating gives CASSAWASGGGTDTQYF.

V usage is TRBV7-9 and J usage is TRBJ1-4; D is ambiguous. V was trimmed by 5 bases and J by 7 bases, leaving 14 bases between them. This CDR3 is built from 14 residues. CDR1 SEHNR and CDR2 FQNEAQ come from the germline V gene (reference sequence). CDR3 DNA: TGTGCCAGCAGCAACCGAGGCATGGTTGAAAAACTGTTTTTT. This gives the protein CASSNRGMVEKLFF.

This chain links TRBV7-6 with TRBJ1-3, with D perhaps TRBD1 (5 bases). Trimming removed 5 bases at V and 6 bases at J, with 14 bases between. Germline CDR1 reads SGHVS; CDR2 reads FNYEAQ. There are 14 residues in the CDR3. In DNA form, the CDR3 reads TGTGCCAGCAGCCCGACAGAGATCTTAAACACCATATATTTT. This sequence encodes CASSPTEILNTIYF.

The rearrangement links TRBV28 to TRBJ1-1; D might be TRBD1 (6 bases). The germline V and J ends were trimmed by 3 bases and 6 bases, with 11 bases remaining between them. This CDR3 has 13 residues. From germline, CDR1 is MDHEN and CDR2 SYDVKM. CDR3 protein: CASSLGRGAEAFF. The CDR3 nucleotides are TGTGCCAGCAGTTTGGGGAGGGGGGCTGAAGCTTTCTTT.

This chain connects TRBV28 to TRBJ2-7; D is uncertain. The CDR3 extends over 14 amino acids. V dropped 5 bases and J dropped 0 bases, with 11 bases sitting between them. CDR1 is MDHEN, CDR2 SYDVKM, per germline. The CDR3 bases are TGTGCCAGCAGTACCCCAGGATTCTCCTACGAGCAGTACTTC. Its protein is CASSTPGFSYEQYF.

The rearrangement joins TRBV7-6 to TRBJ1-6; tentatively, D is TRBD1 (5 bases). The V end lost 2 bases, the J end lost 9 bases, and 11 bases lay between the germline ends. CDR1 is SGHVS and CDR2 is FNYEAQ in the germline V gene. This CDR3 is 14 amino acids long. The CDR3 reads CASSLQGLPSPLHF. The DNA of the CDR3 is TGTGCCAGCAGCTTACAGGGCCTGCCTTCACCCCTCCACTTT. The whole variable domain, filled in from reference TRBV7-6 and TRBJ1-6, reads GAGVSQSPRYKVTKRGQDVALRCDPISGHVSLYWYRQALGQGPEFLTYFNYEAQQDKSGLPNDRFSAERPEGSISTLTIQRTEQRDSAMYRCASSLQGLPSPLHFGNGTRLTVT.

The rearrangement joins TRBV12-3 or TRBV12-4 to TRBJ2-3; possibly TRBD2 for D (5 bases). With 7 bases removed from V and 4 bases from J, the gap between germline ends came to 12 bases. The CDR3 length is 13 residues. The CDR3 DNA is TGTGCCAGCACTCTTGGGAGTTCAGATACGCAGTATTTT. Its protein is CASTLGSSDTQYF.

The V and J genes are TRBV7-9 and TRBJ1-3; 8 bases align to TRBD1. CDR3 length: 14 amino acids. Looked up from germline, CDR1 is SEHNR and CDR2 is FQNEAQ (reference sequence). Unmatched junction bases numbered 4, after V lost 5 bases and J lost 4 bases. For the CDR3, the DNA is TGTGCCAGCAGCCCGACAGGGGTCGGAAACACCATATATTTT. It encodes CASSPTGVGNTIYF. Looking up the rest from reference TRBV7-9 and TRBJ1-3 gives the full variable domain: DTGVSQNPRHKITKRGQNVTFRCDPISEHNRLYWYRQTLGQGPEFLTYFQNEAQLEKSRLLSDRFSAERPKGSFSTLEIQRTEQGDSAMYLCASSPTGVGNTIYFGEGSWLTVV.

The CDR3 bases are TGTGCCAGCGGGAGGACCTACGAGCAGTACTTC. Translated: CASGRTYEQYF. The chain is built from TRBV30 and TRBJ2-7; 9 positions match TRBD2. In germline, CDR1 is GTSNPN, CDR2 SVGIG (reference sequence). Trimming took 8 bases from V and 2 from J; bases not matched to a gene: 1. CDR3 length: 11 amino acids.

The chain recombines TRBV27 with TRBJ2-6, with TRBD1 identical over 9 bases. Germline loops: CDR1 MNHEY, CDR2 SMNVEV (reference sequence). The CDR3 has 17 residues. V was clipped by 10 bases and J by 0 bases; unmatched bases: 10. In nucleotides, the CDR3 is TGTGCCATCCTCCCGGGACAGGGTCCCTCTGGGGCCAACGTCCTGACTTTC. Translated: CAILPGQGPSGANVLTF.

The gene calls are TRBV28 and TRBJ2-7, with no clear D. The CDR3 has 12 amino acids. From germline, CDR1 is MDHEN and CDR2 SYDVKM. V lost 4 bases to trimming and J lost 10 bases, with 14 bases between them. This CDR3 is CASSSAEERQYF. For the CDR3, the DNA is TGTGCCAGCAGTTCGGCAGAGGAGCGACAGTACTTC.

The J gene is TRBJ1-1, the V gene TRBV7-9; tentative D call: TRBD1 (6 bases). The germline V gene encodes CDR1 SEHNR and CDR2 FQNEAQ (reference sequence). V shed 2 bases and J shed 7 bases, with 17 bases lying between them. This CDR3 comprises 15 residues. The CDR3 nucleotides are TGTGCCAGCAGCTTAAGCTACAGGGCTTCGGGTGAAGCTTTCTTT. Translation gives CASSLSYRASGEAFF.

This clone was observed once. The V and J genes are TRBV28 and TRBJ2-7, with D unclear. The CDR3 has 14 amino acids. The germline V and J ends were trimmed by 2 bases and 3 bases, with 11 bases remaining between them. Germline V gene data show CDR1 as MDHEN and CDR2 as SYDVKM. DNA of the CDR3: TGTGCCAGCAGTTTAGAGTTCGTTTACTACGAGCAGTACTTC. Protein sequence: CASSLEFVYYEQYF.

A few counts support this clone. V is TRBV19 and J is TRBJ2-5, with 8 bases aligning to TRBD1. V shed 5 bases, J shed 5 bases, and the junction held 10 bases outside the gene matches. The CDR3 is 15 residues long. Per germline, CDR1 LNHDA and CDR2 SQIVND (reference sequence). Written as DNA, the CDR3 is TGTGCCAGTAGTGTCGGACAGGGCGGGATGGAGACCCAGTACTTC. Translation: CASSVGQGGMETQYF.

The chain recombines TRBV5-1 with TRBJ2-6; D is perhaps TRBD1 (5 bases). Trimming removed 0 bases from V and 0 bases from J, with 10 bases in between. CDR1 is SGHRS and CDR2 is YFSETQ in the germline V gene. The CDR3 loop spans 17 amino acids. CDR3 residues: CASSLEQAYSGANVLTF. CDR3 nucleotides: TGCGCCAGCAGCTTGGAACAGGCCTACTCTGGGGCCAACGTCCTGACTTTC.

This chain links TRBV19 with TRBJ1-4, with no clear D. The CDR3 contains 13 residues. V was clipped by 7 bases and J by 5 bases, with 11 bases between them. Germline loops: CDR1 LNHDA, CDR2 SQIVND (reference sequence). The CDR3 is CASTSGYNEKLFF. The CDR3 nucleotides read TGTGCCAGTACATCGGGGTACAATGAAAAACTGTTTTTT.

The chain couples TRBV7-2 to TRBJ1-3, with D tentatively TRBD1 (6 bases). Germline lookup yields CDR1 SGHTA and CDR2 FQGNSA. The CDR3 has 17 amino acids. Trimming took 2 bases from V and 2 from J, leaving 16 bases between them. CDR3 coding DNA: TGTGCCAGCAGCTTAACTGGGGACACCTCGACTGGAAACACCATATATTTT. Translated: CASSLTGDTSTGNTIYF.

The rearrangement joins TRBV19 to TRBJ2-7; TRBD1 matches 11 bases. There are 15 residues in the CDR3. CDR1 LNHDA and CDR2 SQIVND come from the germline V gene (reference sequence). V was pared by 5 bases and J by 3 bases, with 6 bases of the junction left unmatched. CDR3 coding DNA: TGTGCCAGTAGTTCACCCGGGACAGGGGGCTACGAGCAGTACTTC. Translating gives CASSSPGTGGYEQYF.